A single sample is the source of the 21 T cell receptor beta chains below, sequenced in a study of OX40 agonist ivuxolimab in advanced cancers. Assay: immunoSEQ multiplex PCR; the TCRdb copy retains only in-frame clones and omits some. The table shows some 81,000 clones, with 86% occurring only once. The starting material was CD4+ or CD8+ T cells sorted from blood, obtained in a trial of the OX40 agonist ivuxolimab. Source of these receptors: an adult with an advanced solid tumor such as melanoma, head and neck, liver or kidney cancer.

The chain employs TRBV7-2 and TRBJ1-2; D unresolved. Germline assignment: CDR1 SGHTA and CDR2 FQGNSA. The CDR3 extends over 17 amino acids. V was pared by 2 bases and J by 4 bases, with 20 bases between. Here the CDR3 DNA reads TGTGCCAGCAGCTTAACGTCTCGGGCAGGAGCGAGCTATGGCTACACCTTC. This encodes CASSLTSRAGASYGYTF. The whole variable domain, remainder taken from reference TRBV7-2 and TRBJ1-2, is GAGVSQSPSNKVTEKGKDVELRCDPISGHTALYWYRQSLGQGLEFLIYFQGNSAPDKSGLPSDRFSAERTGGSVSTLTIQRTQQEDSAVYLCASSLTSRAGASYGYTFGSGTRLTVV.

The chain carries TRBV5-4 and TRBJ1-6; D is unclear. V was cut by 5 bases and J by 8 bases, with 14 bases left in between. In germline, CDR1 is SGHNT, CDR2 YYREEE (reference sequence). CDR3 size: 14 residues. The CDR3 here is CASRRIGNDSPLHF. The CDR3 region has the DNA TGTGCCAGCAGGCGGATTGGAAATGATTCACCCCTCCACTTT.

This clone has only one observation. The rearrangement joins TRBV10-3 to TRBJ2-5; 8 bases are a match to TRBD2. The V gene end was trimmed by 10 bases and the J gene end by 2 bases; junction bases not matched to a gene: 12. Germline V gene data show CDR1 as ENHRY and CDR2 as SYGVKD. The CDR3 has 15 amino acids. The CDR3 coding sequence is TGTGCCACCTCACCTGGCGGGGGGACACAAGAGACCCAGTACTTC. It is translated as CATSPGGGTQETQYF.

The genes are TRBV5-1 and TRBJ1-4, with D possibly being TRBD1 (6 bases). The CDR3 has 12 amino acids. Germline V gene data show CDR1 as SGHRS and CDR2 as YFSETQ. V was pared by 4 bases and J by 10 bases, with 11 bases between. CDR3: CASSPGVGKLFF. The CDR3 DNA sequence: TGCGCCAGCAGCCCAGGGGTGGGAAAACTGTTTTTT.

V is TRBV13 and J is TRBJ2-3; 10 bases match TRBD2. The CDR3 sequence is 16 residues long. The V gene's germline CDR1 is PRHDT and CDR2 FYEKMQ (reference sequence). The V and J ends lost 3 bases and 4 bases, in that order; junction bases with no gene match: 7. CDR3 coding DNA: TGTGCCAGCAGCTTCGCAGCGGGGGGGCCGGCAGATACGCAGTATTTT. It translates to CASSFAAGGPADTQYF.

The chain carries TRBV7-9 and TRBJ2-7; no definite D call. Deletions cut 2 bases from V and 5 bases from J, with 13 bases between. Germline assignment: CDR1 SEHNR and CDR2 FQNEAQ (reference sequence). The CDR3 extends over 14 amino acids. The CDR3 coding sequence is TGTGCCAGCAGCTTACAAATACCTGAGAACGAGCAGTACTTC. Protein sequence: CASSLQIPENEQYF.

The chain combines TRBV27 with TRBJ2-6; no clear D gene. The germline CDR1 and CDR2 sequences are MNHEY and SMNVEV (reference sequence). Trimming took off 5 bases at V and 0 bases at J, with 8 bases between the two ends. The CDR3 has 15 residues. As DNA, the CDR3 is TGTGCCAGCAGTCCGGCCGGCTCTGGGGCCAACGTCCTGACTTTC. Translating gives CASSPAGSGANVLTF.

This chain uses TRBV11-3 with TRBJ2-1; possible D gene TRBD2, 7 bases. In germline, CDR1 is SGHNT, CDR2 YENEEA. V was clipped by 3 bases and J by 8 bases, with 11 bases between them. CDR3 length equals 13 residues. The CDR3 sequence: CASSLGGLDEQFF. CDR3 coding DNA: TGTGCCAGCAGCTTGGGGGGGCTGGATGAGCAGTTCTTC.

The V and J genes are TRBV14 and TRBJ2-3; TRBD2 might be the D (7 bases). Germline V CDR1 and CDR2: SGHDN, FVKESK. This CDR3 is 13 amino acids long. Deletions cut 6 bases from V and 4 bases from J, with 11 bases between. The DNA for the CDR3 is TGTGCCAGCAGGTGGGGGGGCGCAGATACGCAGTATTTT. Its protein is CASRWGGADTQYF.

V usage is TRBV19 and J usage is TRBJ1-4; D not certain. The CDR3 extends over 14 amino acids. Germline V gives CDR1 LNHDA, CDR2 SQIVND (reference sequence). Trimming removed 8 bases from V and 0 bases from J, with 10 bases in between. The chain's CDR3 is CASSRTATNEKLFF. CDR3 nucleotide sequence: TGTGCCAGTTCAAGAACTGCAACTAATGAAAAACTGTTTTTT.

The chain recombines TRBV11-2 with TRBJ2-1; D assignment may be TRBD1 or TRBD2 (5 bases each). The length of the CDR3 is 16 residues. Trimming removed 5 bases from V and 7 bases from J, with 21 bases in between. Germline V CDR1 and CDR2: SGHAT, FQNNGV. DNA for the CDR3: TGTGCCAGCAGCCCCCTCACCTTAAGGGGAGAGAATGAGCAGTTCTTC. Its translation: CASSPLTLRGENEQFF.

The rearrangement joins TRBV9 to TRBJ2-3, with TRBD2 identical over 10 bases. The CDR3 is 16 amino acids. Trimming cost V 3 bases and J 3 bases; bases outside gene matches: 7. Germline V gives CDR1 SGDLS, CDR2 YYNGEE. CDR3 sequence reads: CASSGISGGYTDTQYF. CDR3 sequence (DNA): TGTGCCAGCAGCGGGATTAGCGGGGGGTATACAGATACGCAGTATTTT.

The CDR3 DNA reads as TGTGCCATCAGCGGCACTAGCGTTAGAGAGACCCAGTACTTC. Translation: CAISGTSVRETQYF. The rearrangement links TRBV10-3 to TRBJ2-5; 7 bases match TRBD2. The germline gives CDR1 ENHRY, CDR2 SYGVKD. With V trimmed by 6 bases and J by 4 bases, 8 bases remained unmatched. The CDR3 spans 14 residues.

The V call is TRBV27, the J call TRBJ2-1; maybe TRBD2 (6 bases). Trimming took off 8 bases at V and 4 bases at J, with 21 bases between the two ends. Germline V gene lookup returns CDR1 MNHEY and CDR2 SMNVEV (reference sequence). CDR3 length: 16 residues. CDR3 region: CASPRFTNLAYNEQFF. As DNA, the CDR3 is TGTGCCAGCCCGAGGTTCACAAACCTAGCGTACAATGAGCAGTTCTTC.

The rearrangement joins TRBV19 to TRBJ1-2; D is uncertain. The CDR3 extends over 16 amino acids. From germline, CDR1 is LNHDA and CDR2 SQIVND (reference sequence). The V and J ends lost 5 bases and 6 bases respectively, with 22 bases between them. CDR3 residues: CASSDSLRWSGDGYTF. Here the CDR3 DNA reads TGTGCCAGTAGTGATAGCCTCCGGTGGTCAGGTGATGGCTACACCTTC.

This clone was recorded only once. The rearrangement uses TRBV18 and TRBJ2-3; TRBD1 matches 7 bases. CDR3 length equals 16 residues. V shed 0 bases, J shed 1 base, and the junction held 4 bases outside the gene matches. Germline V gene lookup returns CDR1 KGHSH and CDR2 LQKENI. The DNA for the CDR3 is TGTGCCAGCTCACCACCGTCAGGGGGAGGCACAGATACGCAGTATTTT. This translates into CASSPPSGGGTDTQYF.

The V call is TRBV7-9, the J call TRBJ1-5; D uncertain. V gave up 5 bases and J gave up 0 bases, with 11 bases separating them. The germline gives CDR1 SEHNR, CDR2 FQNEAQ (reference sequence). The CDR3 covers 15 residues. CDR3 amino acids: CASSPGPTSNQPQHF. The DNA of the CDR3 is TGTGCCAGCAGCCCGGGCCCGACTAGCAATCAGCCCCAGCATTTT. The whole variable domain, remainder taken from reference TRBV7-9 and TRBJ1-5, is DTGVSQNPRHKITKRGQNVTFRCDPISEHNRLYWYRQTLGQGPEFLTYFQNEAQLEKSRLLSDRFSAERPKGSFSTLEIQRTEQGDSAMYLCASSPGPTSNQPQHFGDGTRLSIL.

This clone was recorded only once. The chain carries TRBV2 and TRBJ1-5, with D hard to call. V lost 6 bases to trimming and J lost 5 bases, with 11 bases between them. The CDR3 spans 13 residues. Per the germline V gene, CDR1 is SNHLY and CDR2 is FYNNEI. The CDR3 spells CASSRNGDQPQHF. CDR3 coding DNA: TGTGCCAGCAGCCGGAACGGGGATCAGCCCCAGCATTTT.

The chain couples TRBV30 to TRBJ2-2; TRBD1 agrees at 12 bases. From germline, CDR1 is GTSNPN and CDR2 SVGIG (reference sequence). The trim removed 0 bases at V and 7 bases at J, leaving 6 bases unmatched. The CDR3 is 16 residues long. The CDR3 loop reads CAWSVGTGGFSGELFF. CDR3 in DNA: TGTGCCTGGAGTGTGGGGACAGGGGGCTTTAGCGGGGAGCTGTTTTTT.

J is TRBJ2-7 and V is TRBV6-1; TRBD2 agrees at 13 bases. Germline CDR1 and CDR2: MNHNS and SASEGT. The CDR3 has 15 residues. The V gene end was trimmed by 4 bases and the J gene end by 4 bases; junction bases not matched to a gene: 4. The CDR3 DNA sequence: TGTGCCAGCAGTGTCGGACTAGCGGGGGTGTACGAGCAGTACTTC. Translation gives CASSVGLAGVYEQYF.

The chain uses TRBV30 and TRBJ1-5; D unclear. This CDR3 contains 13 residues. Trimming cost V 2 bases and J 5 bases, with 10 bases left between them. Germline V lookup: CDR1 GTSNPN, CDR2 SVGIG (reference sequence). The CDR3 protein is CAWSRQSDQPQHF. Here the CDR3 DNA reads TGTGCCTGGAGTCGCCAGTCGGATCAGCCCCAGCATTTT. Using reference TRBV30 and TRBJ1-5 for the parts outside the CDR3, the full variable domain is SQTIHQWPATLVQPVGSPLSLECTVEGTSNPNLYWYRQAAGRGLQLLFYSVGIGQISSEVPQNLSASRPQDRQFILSSKKLLLSDSGFYLCAWSRQSDQPQHFGDGTRLSIL.